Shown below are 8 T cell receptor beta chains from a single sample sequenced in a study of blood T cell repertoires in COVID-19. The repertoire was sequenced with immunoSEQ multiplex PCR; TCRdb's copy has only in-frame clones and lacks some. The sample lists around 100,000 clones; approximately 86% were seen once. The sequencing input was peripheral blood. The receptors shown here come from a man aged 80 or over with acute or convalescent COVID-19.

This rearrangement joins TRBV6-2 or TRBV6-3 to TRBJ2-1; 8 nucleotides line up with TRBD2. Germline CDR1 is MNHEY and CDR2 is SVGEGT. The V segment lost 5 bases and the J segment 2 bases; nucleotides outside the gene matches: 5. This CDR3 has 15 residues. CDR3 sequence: CASSHQREPYNEQFF. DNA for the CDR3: TGTGCCAGCAGTCACCAGCGGGAGCCCTACAATGAGCAGTTCTTC.

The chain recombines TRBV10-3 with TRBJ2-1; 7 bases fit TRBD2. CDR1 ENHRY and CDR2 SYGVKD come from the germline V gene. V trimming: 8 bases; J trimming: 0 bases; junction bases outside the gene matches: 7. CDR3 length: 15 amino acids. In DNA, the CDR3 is TGTGCCATCGGAGCCGGGACTACCTCCTACAATGAGCAGTTCTTC. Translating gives CAIGAGTTSYNEQFF.

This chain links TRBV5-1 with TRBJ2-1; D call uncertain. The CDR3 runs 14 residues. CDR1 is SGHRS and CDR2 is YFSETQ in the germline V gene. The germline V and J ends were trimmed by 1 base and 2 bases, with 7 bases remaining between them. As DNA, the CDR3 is TGCGCCAGCAGCTTGCCAACAACCTACAATGAGCAGTTCTTC. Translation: CASSLPTTYNEQFF.

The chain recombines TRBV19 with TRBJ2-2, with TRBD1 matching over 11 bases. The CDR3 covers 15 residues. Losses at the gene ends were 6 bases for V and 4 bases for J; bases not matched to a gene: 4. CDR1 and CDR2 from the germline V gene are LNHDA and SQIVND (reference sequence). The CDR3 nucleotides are TGTGCCAGTAGGGACAGGGGGCAGGGCACCGGGGAGCTGTTTTTT. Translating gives CASRDRGQGTGELFF.

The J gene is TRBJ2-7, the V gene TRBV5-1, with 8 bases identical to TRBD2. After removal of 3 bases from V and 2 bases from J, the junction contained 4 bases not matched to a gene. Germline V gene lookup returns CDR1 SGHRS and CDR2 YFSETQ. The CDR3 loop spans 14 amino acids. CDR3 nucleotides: TGCGCCAGCAGCTCCACTAGCGGTACCTACGAGCAGTACTTC. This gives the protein CASSSTSGTYEQYF.

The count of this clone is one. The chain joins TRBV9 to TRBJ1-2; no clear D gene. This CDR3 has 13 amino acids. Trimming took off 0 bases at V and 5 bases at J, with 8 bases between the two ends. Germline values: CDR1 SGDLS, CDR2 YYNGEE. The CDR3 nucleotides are TGTGCCAGCAGCGTAGAAGAGGGTTATGGCTACACCTTC. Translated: CASSVEEGYGYTF.

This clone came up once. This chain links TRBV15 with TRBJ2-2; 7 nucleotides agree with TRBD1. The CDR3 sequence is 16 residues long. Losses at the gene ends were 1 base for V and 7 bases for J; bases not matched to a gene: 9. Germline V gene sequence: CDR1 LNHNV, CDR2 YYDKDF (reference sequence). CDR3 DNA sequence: TGTGCCACCAGCAGAGCACCCACAGGGGTAAACGGGGAGCTGTTTTTT. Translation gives CATSRAPTGVNGELFF.

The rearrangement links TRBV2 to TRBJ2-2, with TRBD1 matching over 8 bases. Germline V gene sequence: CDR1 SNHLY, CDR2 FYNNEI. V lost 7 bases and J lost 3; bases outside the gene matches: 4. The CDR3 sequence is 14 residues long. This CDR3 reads CASKDRVYTGELFF. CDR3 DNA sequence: TGTGCCAGCAAGGACAGGGTTTACACCGGGGAGCTGTTTTTT.